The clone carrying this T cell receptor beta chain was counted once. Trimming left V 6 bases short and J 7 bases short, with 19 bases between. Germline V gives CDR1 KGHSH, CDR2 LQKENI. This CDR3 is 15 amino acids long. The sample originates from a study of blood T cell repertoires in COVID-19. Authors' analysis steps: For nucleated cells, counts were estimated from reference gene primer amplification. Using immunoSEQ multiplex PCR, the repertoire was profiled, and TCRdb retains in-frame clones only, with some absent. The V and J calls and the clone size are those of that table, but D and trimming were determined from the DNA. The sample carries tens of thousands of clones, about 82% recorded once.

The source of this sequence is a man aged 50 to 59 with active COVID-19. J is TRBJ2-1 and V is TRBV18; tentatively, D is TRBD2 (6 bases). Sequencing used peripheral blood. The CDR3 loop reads CASSPGSGPRNEQFF. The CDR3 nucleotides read TGTGCCAGCTCTCCAGGTAGCGGACCGAGAAATGAGCAGTTCTTC.